These 23 T cell receptor beta chains were sequenced from one sample in a study of blood T cells in healthy people across ages. Using a J-beta primer mix together with a sample-barcoded 5' primer, a second PCR was run for roughly 6 to 12 cycles. TCRdb fed the 5' RACE reads into MiXCR, producing one record per CDR3 protein. The data contain 450,000 to 650,000 distinct CDR3 sequences, 24% of them seen just once; the ten biggest clones take up around 10%. These data also formed part of another study, on T cells of mothers and their children.

The specimen sequenced was blood. The receptors stem from a boy aged 5-17 years in good health.

The sample holds a few counts of this clonotype. V usage is TRBV10-3 and J usage is TRBJ1-2; possible D gene TRBD1, 5 bases. From germline, CDR1 is ENHRY and CDR2 SYGVKD. The V end was cut by 4 bases, the J end by 5 bases, with 11 bases between. CDR3 length: 13 residues. Written as DNA, the CDR3 is TGTGCCATCAGTGGACAGACGATGTATGGCTACACCTTC. This gives the protein CAISGQTMYGYTF.

This rearrangement joins TRBV9 to TRBJ2-5; no definite D call. CDR1 is SGDLS, CDR2 YYNGEE, per germline. The CDR3 has 10 amino acids. V dropped 7 bases and J dropped 2 bases, with 3 bases sitting between them. DNA of the CDR3: TGTGCCAGCGCTCAAGAGACCCAGTACTTC. Its protein is CASAQETQYF.

The V call is TRBV20-1, the J call TRBJ2-7; D is possibly TRBD1 (6 bases). The CDR3 has 12 residues. Deletions cut 5 bases from V and 3 bases from J, with 11 bases between. CDR1 DFQATT and CDR2 SNEGSKA come from the germline V gene (reference sequence). The CDR3 DNA reads TGCAGTGCTTTACAGGGTATCTACGAGCAGTACTTC. Translating it yields CSALQGIYEQYF.

This clonotype turned up a few times. V is TRBV20-1 and J is TRBJ2-7; D not resolved. Between the trimmed V and J ends, which lost 6 bases and 2 bases, there was a span of 14 bases. CDR1 is DFQATT, CDR2 SNEGSKA, per germline (reference sequence). The CDR3 covers 13 residues. CDR3 region: CSALEGFTYEQYF. The CDR3 nucleotides read TGCAGTGCCCTCGAAGGGTTTACCTACGAGCAGTACTTC.

The V call is TRBV4-3, the J call TRBJ1-1; D not resolved. Trimming cost V 1 base and J 3 bases, with 9 bases left between them. The CDR3 runs to 14 residues. Germline CDR1 reads LGHNA; CDR2 reads YSLEER. CDR3: CASSQGLRDTEAFF. DNA for the CDR3: TGCGCCAGCAGCCAAGGCCTCCGGGACACTGAAGCTTTCTTT.

The rearrangement joins TRBV20-1 to TRBJ2-1; 11 bases map to TRBD2. The CDR3 is 19 amino acids. The germline gives CDR1 DFQATT, CDR2 SNEGSKA (reference sequence). Trimming took 5 bases from V and 3 from J; bases not matched to a gene: 18. Written as DNA, the CDR3 is TGCAGTGCTGAGGGGGTCGGTAGCGGGAGGGCGGATGTCTACAATGAGCAGTTCTTC. This translates into CSAEGVGSGRADVYNEQFF.

The V gene is TRBV4-3, the J gene TRBJ2-7; 7 bases line up with TRBD1. The germline CDR1 and CDR2 sequences are LGHNA and YSLEER. With 0 bases clipped from V and 5 bases from J, the junction kept 4 bases outside the gene matches. The CDR3 sequence is 14 residues long. The CDR3 protein is CASSQEDRVHEQYF. CDR3 nucleotide sequence: TGCGCCAGCAGCCAAGAAGACAGGGTCCACGAGCAGTACTTC.

The gene calls are TRBV27 and TRBJ1-1; D uncertain. This CDR3 comprises 13 residues. Trimming took 4 bases from V and 2 from J, leaving 8 bases between them. Germline CDR1 reads MNHEY; CDR2 reads SMNVEV (reference sequence). The DNA for the CDR3 is TGTGCCAGCAGTTCATTCCAAAACACTGAAGCTTTCTTT. This gives the protein CASSSFQNTEAFF.

The chain is built from TRBV7-3 and TRBJ2-5; 7 positions match TRBD2. Germline loops: CDR1 SGHTA, CDR2 FQGTGA. This CDR3 is built from 16 residues. The V segment lost 5 bases and the J segment 1 base; nucleotides outside the gene matches: 10. The CDR3 region is CASSPSGLGAQETQYF. The CDR3 DNA is TGTGCCAGCAGCCCTTCAGGACTAGGCGCCCAAGAGACCCAGTACTTC.

The chain combines TRBV2 with TRBJ2-5; 9 nucleotides align to TRBD2. The J call may be mistaken, given a closer DNA end match to TRBJ2-7. This CDR3 region has 15 residues. Per germline, CDR1 SNHLY and CDR2 FYNNEI. As DNA, the CDR3 is TGTGCCAGCAGAGTAGCGGGGGACCGGATCTACGAGCAGTACTTC. It yields the protein CASRVAGDRIYEQYF.

This clonotype was observed a few times. This chain uses TRBV27 with TRBJ2-2, with D possibly TRBD1 on 5 matching bases. CDR1 is MNHEY, CDR2 SMNVEV, per germline (reference sequence). With 7 bases removed from V and 0 bases from J, the gap between germline ends came to 12 bases. The CDR3 is 15 amino acids. CDR3 residues: CASNDKGPNTGELFF. The CDR3 DNA is TGTGCCAGCAATGATAAGGGGCCGAACACCGGGGAGCTGTTTTTT.

The table lists this clonotype with a few counts. The chain is built from TRBV13 and TRBJ2-5, with D possibly being TRBD2 (6 bases). Trimming pared 1 base from V and 4 bases from J, leaving 13 bases between. Germline CDR1 reads PRHDT; CDR2 reads FYEKMQ (reference sequence). The CDR3 is made up of 15 amino acids. CDR3 amino acids: CASSLAGERRETQYF. CDR3 sequence (DNA): TGTGCCAGCAGCTTAGCGGGGGAGAGGCGAGAGACCCAGTACTTC.

The rearrangement uses TRBV7-2 and TRBJ1-4; TRBD1 aligns across 7 bases. The germline V gene encodes CDR1 SGHTA and CDR2 FQGNSA. This CDR3 comprises 17 residues. V dropped 5 bases and J dropped 0; count of bases not matched to a gene: 9. This chain's CDR3 is CASSPSPGQPTNEKLFF. Here the CDR3 DNA reads TGTGCCAGCAGCCCATCACCGGGACAGCCAACTAATGAAAAACTGTTTTTT.

The CDR3 sequence is CARGRGSYEQYF. The CDR3 nucleotides read TGTGCCAGGGGCAGGGGTTCCTACGAGCAGTACTTC. The rearrangement joins TRBV27 to TRBJ2-7, with D possibly being TRBD1 (6 bases). The CDR3 is 12 amino acids. Per the germline V gene, CDR1 is MNHEY and CDR2 is SMNVEV (reference sequence). V was trimmed by 9 bases and J by 1 base, leaving 10 bases between them.

This clonotype was seen once. The chain recombines TRBV29-1 with TRBJ2-3, with D possibly TRBD2 on 5 matching bases. V shed 4 bases and J shed 1 base, with 12 bases lying between them. Germline CDR1 reads SQVTM; CDR2 reads ANQGSEA. The CDR3 length is 14 residues. CDR3 nucleotide sequence: TGCAGCGTTGTGAGGACTGTGGGCACAGATACGCAGTATTTT. Protein: CSVVRTVGTDTQYF.

The chain combines TRBV7-9 with TRBJ2-5; D is unclear. Deletions cut 3 bases from V and 5 bases from J, with 13 bases between. The CDR3 extends over 14 amino acids. Germline V CDR1 and CDR2: SEHNR, FQNEAQ (reference sequence). The CDR3: CASSFSVTWETQYF. The CDR3 bases are TGTGCCAGCAGCTTTTCCGTGACTTGGGAGACCCAGTACTTC.

The table lists this clonotype with a few counts. The chain joins TRBV9 to TRBJ1-5; D not certain. The CDR3 length is 14 residues. Germline V CDR1 and CDR2: SGDLS, YYNGEE. V shed 0 bases and J shed 4 bases, with 8 bases lying between them. The CDR3 DNA follows: TGTGCCAGCAGCGTAGGAGGGATTAATCAGCCCCAGCATTTT. It specifies CASSVGGINQPQHF.

The V gene is TRBV24-1, the J gene TRBJ1-1; tentative D call: TRBD1 (6 bases). Trimming removed 7 bases from V and 1 base from J, with 9 bases in between. This CDR3 contains 13 residues. Germline CDR1 is KGHDR and CDR2 is SFDVKD. The DNA of the CDR3 is TGTGCCACCAGGACAGGTCAGAACACTGAAGCTTTCTTT. Translating gives CATRTGQNTEAFF.

The rearrangement uses TRBV29-1 and TRBJ1-4, with D maybe TRBD1 (5 bases). Germline V gives CDR1 SQVTM, CDR2 ANQGSEA. V was cut by 7 bases and J by 7 bases, with 16 bases left in between. CDR3 size: 13 residues. CDR3 protein: CSAAQGVGEKLFF. CDR3 nucleotide sequence: TGCAGCGCCGCCCAGGGAGTTGGTGAAAAACTGTTTTTT.

The rearrangement joins TRBV12-3 or TRBV12-4 to TRBJ1-5; no reliable D call. The V end was cut by 1 base, the J end by 3 bases, with 10 bases between. The CDR3 spans 15 residues. CDR3 DNA: TGTGCCAGCAGTTTAGAGGGCGGATTCAATCAGCCCCAGCATTTT. This codes for CASSLEGGFNQPQHF.

About this clonotype: Germline is not matched at one junction end, which may reflect a read error. The genes are TRBV7-6 and TRBJ2-5; D is possibly TRBD1 (5 bases). This CDR3 has 13 residues. The germline V gene has CDR1 SGHVS and CDR2 FNYEAQ. The CDR3 loop is CASSFHGQGTQYF. CDR3 DNA sequence: TGTGCCAGCAGCTTTCACGGACAAGGGACCCAGTACTTC.

The rearrangement links TRBV20-1 to TRBJ1-1; D gene ambiguous. CDR1 is DFQATT, CDR2 SNEGSKA, per germline (reference sequence). The CDR3 is 14 amino acids. Trimming removed 7 bases at V and 1 base at J, with 16 bases between. CDR3 amino acids: CSGPLTGKNTEAFF. The CDR3 DNA follows: TGCAGTGGCCCGCTCACGGGGAAGAACACTGAAGCTTTCTTT.

This clonotype was counted between two and nine times. J is TRBJ1-2 and V is TRBV9; D is uncertain. Per germline, CDR1 SGDLS and CDR2 YYNGEE. This CDR3 region has 14 residues. Deletions cut 0 bases from V and 4 bases from J, with 10 bases between. This chain's CDR3 is CASSVESIGYGYTF. Here the CDR3 DNA reads TGTGCCAGCAGCGTAGAATCCATTGGCTATGGCTACACCTTC.